The 7 T cell receptor beta chains presented below share a single source sample, sequenced in a study of T cell repertoires in cytomegalovirus infection. Each CDR3 protein is one row after TCRdb ran MiXCR on the reads. The data contain about 310,000 distinct CDR3 sequences, 15% to 20% of them singletons. The source material was PBMCs. Every receptor here comes from a human donor in good health (CMV status not recorded). Some clones in this sample may be carry-over from other donors' samples.

This clonotype has at least ten counts. J is TRBJ1-1 and V is TRBV12-3 or TRBV12-4; tentatively, D is TRBD1 (5 bases). This CDR3 contains 14 residues. Trimming cost V 2 bases and J 3 bases, with 10 bases left between them. CDR3 sequence reads: CASSLKKGDTEAFF. DNA for the CDR3: TGTGCCAGCAGTTTAAAGAAAGGGGACACTGAAGCTTTCTTT.

This clonotype has just a few counts. The chain employs TRBV20-1 and TRBJ2-2; D ambiguous. V lost 1 base to trimming and J lost 2 bases, with 8 bases between them. Germline assignment: CDR1 DFQATT and CDR2 SNEGSKA (reference sequence). The CDR3 spans 14 residues. CDR3 nucleotide sequence: TGCAGTGCTAGAGGAACGGATAACACCGGGGAGCTGTTTTTT. This encodes CSARGTDNTGELFF.

This clonotype has at least ten counts. The chain employs TRBV19 and TRBJ2-7; TRBD2 aligns across 11 bases. Germline CDR1 LNHDA, CDR2 SQIVND (reference sequence). The V gene end was trimmed by 6 bases and the J gene end by 3 bases; junction bases not matched to a gene: 7. The CDR3 consists of 15 residues. The CDR3 DNA reads as TGTGCCAGTAGGTTCCTAGCGGGGGGTCTCTACGAGCAGTACTTC. Its translation is CASRFLAGGLYEQYF.

In this sample, this clonotype turned up a few times. The chain recombines TRBV12-3 or TRBV12-4 with TRBJ2-3; TRBD2 matches 10 bases. J gave up 2 bases and V 0 bases, and 5 bases lay outside the gene matches. This CDR3 has 17 residues. CDR3 in DNA: TGTGCCAGCAGTTTAGCGGGAGCGGGGGGGGACACAGATACGCAGTATTTT. Its translation is CASSLAGAGGDTDTQYF.

This clonotype was seen more than once but under ten times. This chain uses TRBV6-2 or TRBV6-3 with TRBJ2-3, with 11 nucleotides matching TRBD1. V lost 6 bases, J lost 9 bases, and 5 bases stayed unmatched. CDR1 is MNHEY, CDR2 SVGEGT, per germline. The CDR3 loop spans 13 amino acids. The CDR3 is CASSWTGGVTQYF. The CDR3 nucleotides read TGTGCCAGCAGCTGGACAGGGGGCGTGACGCAGTATTTT.

This clonotype was seen at least ten times. This sequence joins TRBV7-8 and TRBJ2-5, with D perhaps TRBD2 (5 bases). The germline gives CDR1 SGHVS, CDR2 FQNEAQ. V lost 5 bases to trimming and J lost 4 bases, with 17 bases between them. The CDR3 has 15 amino acids. The CDR3 DNA reads as TGTGCCAGCAGCATCGGACTCGGATTCCCAGAGACCCAGTACTTC. Protein: CASSIGLGFPETQYF.

This clonotype was counted ten times or more. J is TRBJ2-2 and V is TRBV12-3 or TRBV12-4; no firm D call. V dropped 7 bases and J dropped 3 bases, with 9 bases sitting between them. The CDR3 is made up of 13 amino acids. The DNA of the CDR3 is TGTGCCAGCATCTGGTCTGACACCGGGGAGCTGTTTTTT. Translation gives CASIWSDTGELFF.